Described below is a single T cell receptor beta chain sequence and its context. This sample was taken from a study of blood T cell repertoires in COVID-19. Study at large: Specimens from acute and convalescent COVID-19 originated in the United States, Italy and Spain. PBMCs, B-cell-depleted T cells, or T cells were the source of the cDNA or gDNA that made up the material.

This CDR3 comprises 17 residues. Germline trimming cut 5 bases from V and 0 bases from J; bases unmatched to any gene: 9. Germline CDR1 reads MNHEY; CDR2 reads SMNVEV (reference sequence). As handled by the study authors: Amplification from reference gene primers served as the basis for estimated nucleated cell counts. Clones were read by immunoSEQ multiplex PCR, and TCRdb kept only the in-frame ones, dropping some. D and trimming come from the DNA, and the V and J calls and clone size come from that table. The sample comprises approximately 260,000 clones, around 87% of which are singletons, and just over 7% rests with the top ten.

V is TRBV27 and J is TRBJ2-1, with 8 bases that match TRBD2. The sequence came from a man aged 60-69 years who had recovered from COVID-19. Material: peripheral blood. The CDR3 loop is CASSVRILAGSYNEQFF. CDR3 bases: TGTGCCAGCAGTGTACGGATTCTAGCGGGCTCCTACAATGAGCAGTTCTTC.